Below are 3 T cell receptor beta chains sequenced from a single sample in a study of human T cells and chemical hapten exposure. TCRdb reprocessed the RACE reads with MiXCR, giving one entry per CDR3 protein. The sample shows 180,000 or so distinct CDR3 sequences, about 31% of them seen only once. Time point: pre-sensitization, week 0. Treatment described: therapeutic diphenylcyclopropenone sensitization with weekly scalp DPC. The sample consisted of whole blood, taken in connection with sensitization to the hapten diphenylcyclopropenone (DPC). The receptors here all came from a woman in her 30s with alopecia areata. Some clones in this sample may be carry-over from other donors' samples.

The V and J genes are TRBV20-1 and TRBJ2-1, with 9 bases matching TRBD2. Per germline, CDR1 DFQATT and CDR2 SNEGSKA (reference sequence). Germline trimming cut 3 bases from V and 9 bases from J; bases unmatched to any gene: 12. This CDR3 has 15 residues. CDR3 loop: CSARVLGLAFGEQFF. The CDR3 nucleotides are TGCAGTGCTAGGGTTTTGGGACTAGCTTTTGGTGAGCAGTTCTTC.

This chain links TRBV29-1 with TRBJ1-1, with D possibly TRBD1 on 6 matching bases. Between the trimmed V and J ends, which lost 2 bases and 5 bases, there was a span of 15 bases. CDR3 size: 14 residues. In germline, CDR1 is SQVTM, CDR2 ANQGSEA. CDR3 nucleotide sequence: TGCAGCGTTGAAAACAGGGTCCGGGGTACTGAAGCTTTCTTT. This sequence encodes CSVENRVRGTEAFF. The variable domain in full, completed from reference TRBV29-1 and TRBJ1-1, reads SAVISQKPSRDICQRGTSLTIQCQVDSQVTMMFWYRQQPGQSLTLIATANQGSEATYESGFVIDKFPISRPNLTFSTLTVSNMSPEDSSIYLCSVENRVRGTEAFFGQGTRLTVV.

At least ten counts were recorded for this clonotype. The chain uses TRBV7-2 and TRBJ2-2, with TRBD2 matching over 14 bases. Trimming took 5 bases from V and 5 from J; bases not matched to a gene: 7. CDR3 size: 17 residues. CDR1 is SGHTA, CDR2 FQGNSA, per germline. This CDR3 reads CASSKGGTSGRTGELFF. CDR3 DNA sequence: TGTGCCAGCAGCAAGGGTGGGACTAGCGGGAGAACCGGGGAGCTGTTTTTT.